This TCR beta chain was captured in a study of shared clonotypes between healthy human individuals (TCRdb year 2020). Study-wide context: The cohort included a few men and a couple of women between 18 and 49 years of age. For each donor, CD4 naive and CD4 memory were each run on three plates, CD8 naive on two plates, and CD8 memory on one plate. Blood TCR repertoires of a handful of healthy adults were deeply sequenced to estimate repertoire size and the extent of clonotype sharing between individuals. Between about 0.85 and 9.5 billion PBMCs per donor were obtained by leukapheresis. To increase sequencing depth and limit assay-specific biases, TCR repertoire library preparation and sequencing were carried out by different laboratories using diverse techniques. Findings and caveats that apply to the study as a whole: When a few donors were compared, the shared fraction of clonotypes was roughly 4.8% for naive CD4, over 3% for naive CD8, 2% to 2.5% for memory CD4, and roughly 0.4% for memory CD8. Rarefaction of sorted-subset datasets indicated incomplete sequencing despite the large sequencing depth. Naive subsets generally had larger estimated clonotype richness than memory subsets did. Higher generation probabilities were observed for clonotypes shared by all four sorted-subset donors than for non-shared clonotypes. Because the study included a small number of donors, the genetic and exposure-history diversity represented was limited. Pairwise subsampling indicated that sequencing depth was expected to affect the degree of clonotype sharing among donors. Sampling was restricted to blood, and TCR repertoires in tissues likely differ from the TCR repertoires found in blood.

A distance of 12 bases separates the germline ends of V and J, which lose 6 bases and 2 bases respectively. Including the terminal cysteine and phenylalanine, the CDR3 comprises 13 residues. This entry keeps only the CDR3 DNA: 39 bases, framed from base 1. The germline V gene gives CDR1 as SQVTM and CDR2 as ANQGSEA. Using the deep immunoSEQ assay, TCR CDR3 regions were amplified from genomic DNA by multiplex PCR. Extracted genomic DNA from each cell subset was spread evenly across all wells of several immunoSEQ 96-well plates, with each plate serving as a replicate. For sorted subsets, about 200 ng genomic DNA, equal to about 30,000 T cell genomes, was loaded into each replicate PCR. Purified libraries were quantified with a Qubit 3.0 fluorometer, sized on a Bioanalyzer 2100, and re-quantified with the KAPA Library Quantification kit. Every immunoSEQ 96-well plate was sequenced on a separate single-read 150-cycle Illumina NextSeq 550 flow cell. Concerning the study's data processing: Because the immunoSEQ output held only junctional sequences and lacked quality scores, the filtering could not match the filtering applied to full-length reads. Sequences were annotated with PyIR, a Python wrapper for IgBLAST v1.9, using IMGT germline references to assign V/J genes and CDR3. Reads were filtered out if the reads had weak V/J assignments (E-value above 1e-6), no CDR3, stop codons, out-of-frame junctions, or ambiguous translated residues. V3J clonotypes were defined by identical inferred V gene, J gene, and CDR3 amino acid sequence. To compute the percentage overlap between repertoires, the number of shared unique clonotypes was divided by the size of the smaller repertoire. Repertoire richness was assessed with RTK rarefaction, the Chao1 estimator, and Recon v2.1 estimates of unobserved clonotypes. Generation probabilities for all TCRbeta clonotypes obtained by the gDNA method from several donors were computed using OLGA. TCRdb mirrors the immuneACCESS table, restricted to in-frame sequences. Some clones are absent from its copies; in checked studies, under half trace to an unresolved V gene, and the reason for the others is unknown. The V and J calls and clone size are taken from that table; D and trimming were inferred from the DNA. The sample table holds around 2,000,000 clones, of which less than 95% were seen once. The top ten constitute about 1.1% of the sample.

For the CD8 naive samples, CD45RO-negative cells were positively selected for CCR7, yielding a CD45RA+CCR7+ population from which TemRA cells were excluded. The donors were healthy, HIV-negative adults with no recently reported acute infections or vaccinations. Only Caucasian adults living in Nashville, Tennessee, USA were represented among the donors. After blood collection by leukapheresis, PBMCs were isolated using Ficoll-Histopaque density gradient centrifugation and then cryopreserved in the vapor phase of liquid nitrogen. Purity and quantity of every magnetically sorted T cell population were checked by analytical flow cytometry. Genomic DNA was isolated from every sorted fraction and measured by UV absorbance on a Nanodrop 2000c. As to this clone: This clone's antigen is unknown. No base quality information exists; no much larger clone differs at one position.

The rearranged segments are TRBV29-1 and TRBJ2-3, with the D call perhaps TRBD1 or TRBD2, each one matching 5 bases. The sequenced sample was naive CD8+ T cells sorted from blood. This sample's cell subset or site label indicates: CD45RA+CCR7+. This clonotype was sampled from a man aged 18 to 29 in good health. CDR3 protein: CSVVMGDTDTQYF. The DNA is TGCAGCGTGGTGATGGGGGACACAGATACGCAGTATTTT.